These 17 T cell receptor beta chains came from one sample sequenced in a study of graft-versus-host responses after intestinal transplantation. Clones were sequenced by immunoSEQ multiplex PCR, and TCRdb holds only the in-frame ones, with some missing. The sample holds 850 to 1,200 clones; more than 65% are singletons and the top ten take about 30%. Tissue processing of the graft released intraepithelial and lamina propria lymphocytes from it. This sample comprised ileum tissue, obtained approximately 260 days after intestinal transplantation. The receptor source for this set is a human patient who received an intestinal transplant, so some T cells may come from the graft donor.

The chain has TRBV10-3 and TRBJ2-7, with no clear D. The germline V gene encodes CDR1 ENHRY and CDR2 SYGVKD. The germline V and J ends were trimmed by 2 bases and 4 bases, with 3 bases remaining between them. The CDR3 consists of 11 residues. CDR3 sequence: CAISEEYEQYF. In DNA form, the CDR3 reads TGTGCCATCAGTGAGGAGTACGAGCAGTACTTC.

The rearrangement joins TRBV5-1 to TRBJ2-5; D is tentatively TRBD1 or TRBD2 (6 bases each). V shed 3 bases and J shed 1 base, with 13 bases lying between them. The CDR3 has 15 residues. Germline-derived CDR1 and CDR2 are SGHRS and YFSETQ. The CDR3 DNA reads TGCGCCAGCAGCTCGGGGGCGGGTCCCCAAGAGACCCAGTACTTC. Residues: CASSSGAGPQETQYF.

The V and J genes are TRBV6-1 and TRBJ1-5; TRBD1 might be the D (5 bases). CDR3 size: 15 residues. In germline, CDR1 is MNHNS, CDR2 SASEGT. Between the trimmed V and J ends, which lost 4 bases and 7 bases, there was a span of 17 bases. CDR3 sequence reads: CASSGLGGTSQPQHF. Written as DNA, the CDR3 is TGTGCCAGCAGTGGCTTAGGAGGGACGAGCCAGCCCCAGCATTTT.

The V gene is TRBV4-2, the J gene TRBJ1-4; D gene unclear. V lost 0 bases and J 8 bases, leaving 4 bases between the germline ends. This CDR3 spans 12 amino acids. CDR1 LGHNA and CDR2 YNFKEQ come from the germline V gene. CDR3: CASSQDGEKLFF. The CDR3, as DNA: TGTGCCAGCAGCCAAGATGGCGAAAAACTGTTTTTT.

J is TRBJ2-1 and V is TRBV10-3; 7 bases map to TRBD2. The CDR3 loop spans 16 amino acids. The germline V gene encodes CDR1 ENHRY and CDR2 SYGVKD. V lost 5 bases and J lost 7; bases outside the gene matches: 14. The CDR3 sequence: CAISPTSAGFINEQFF. The CDR3 coding sequence is TGTGCCATCAGTCCTACTAGCGCCGGGTTTATAAATGAGCAGTTCTTC.

The rearrangement links TRBV2 to TRBJ1-4; 7 bases fit TRBD1. The ends lost 1 base at V and 3 bases at J; junction bases unmatched: 2. Germline CDR1 reads SNHLY; CDR2 reads FYNNEI. CDR3 length equals 15 residues. CDR3 protein: CASSEVDRPNEKLFF. The CDR3 DNA is TGTGCCAGCAGTGAAGTGGACAGGCCTAATGAAAAACTGTTTTTT.

This clone occurred a few times. The V call is TRBV18, the J call TRBJ1-1; D not resolved. Looked up from germline, CDR1 is KGHSH and CDR2 is LQKENI. Deletions cut 4 bases from V and 10 bases from J, with 16 bases between. This CDR3 has 13 amino acids. The CDR3 nucleotides are TGTGCCAGCTCACGACAACCACCAAGGGCAGCTTTCTTT. It is translated as CASSRQPPRAAFF.

This chain joins TRBV5-1 and TRBJ2-1; 9 bases are a match to TRBD1. Germline-derived CDR1 and CDR2 are SGHRS and YFSETQ. The length of the CDR3 is 13 residues. V gave up 5 bases and J gave up 6 bases; unmatched junction bases: 3. The chain's CDR3 is CASRWGQGNEQFF. CDR3 sequence (DNA): TGCGCCAGCAGGTGGGGACAGGGCAATGAGCAGTTCTTC.

The chain couples TRBV15 to TRBJ2-7; 9 bases agree with TRBD1. CDR3 length: 14 amino acids. The germline V gene encodes CDR1 LNHNV and CDR2 YYDKDF (reference sequence). The J segment lost 5 bases and the V segment lost 5 bases, leaving 7 bases of the junction unmatched. The CDR3 coding sequence is TGTGCCACCAGCTCCCGGGACAGGGTGGACGAGCAGTACTTC. Its translation: CATSSRDRVDEQYF.

As DNA, the CDR3 is TGTGCCAGCAGCCCTAGTTTAGCGGGAGGGTACAATGAGCAGTTCTTC. Translated, it gives CASSPSLAGGYNEQFF. V gene TRBV11-2 combines with J gene TRBJ2-1; TRBD2 matches 11 bases. Germline V gives CDR1 SGHAT, CDR2 FQNNGV. This CDR3 is built from 16 residues. With V trimmed by 5 bases and J by 4 bases, 7 bases remained unmatched.

CDR3 nucleotide sequence: TGTGCCAGCAGTCCCGGGACAGGGGTTAGTCAGCCCCAGCATTTT. Amino acids: CASSPGTGVSQPQHF. The chain is built from TRBV28 and TRBJ1-5, with TRBD1 matching 10 bases. The V gene's germline CDR1 is MDHEN and CDR2 SYDVKM. Trimming at V came to 5 bases and at J to 6 bases, leaving 7 bases not matched to a gene. CDR3 length equals 15 residues.

J is TRBJ2-7 and V is TRBV2, with unresolved D. The germline gives CDR1 SNHLY, CDR2 FYNNEI. This CDR3 comprises 13 residues. Trimming took 6 bases from V and 5 from J, leaving 14 bases between them. Written as DNA, the CDR3 is TGTGCCAGCAGCCTTGATCAACCCAACGAGCAGTACTTC. Translating it yields CASSLDQPNEQYF.

This chain connects TRBV5-6 to TRBJ2-4; tentative D call: TRBD1 (6 bases). Germline loops: CDR1 SGHDT, CDR2 YYEEEE. CDR3 size: 15 residues. Trimming removed 4 bases from V and 7 bases from J, with 18 bases in between. CDR3 loop: CASSPGTTVNNIQYF. In nucleotides, the CDR3 is TGTGCCAGCAGCCCCGGGACAACTGTCAACAACATTCAGTACTTC.

The chain has TRBV11-2 and TRBJ2-7; D is unclear. CDR1 and CDR2 from the germline V gene are SGHAT and FQNNGV. V lost 3 bases, J lost 4 bases, and 13 bases lay in between. The CDR3 spans 14 residues. The CDR3 loop reads CASSFSTLQYEQYF. The CDR3 DNA sequence: TGTGCCAGCAGCTTTTCCACACTTCAATACGAGCAGTACTTC.

This chain uses TRBV7-2 with TRBJ2-5, with 7 bases aligning to TRBD2. The CDR3 is 13 amino acids. Germline trimming cut 3 bases from V and 5 bases from J; bases unmatched to any gene: 3. Per germline, CDR1 SGHTA and CDR2 FQGNSA. CDR3 sequence reads: CASSFAGEETQYF. In DNA form, the CDR3 reads TGTGCCAGCAGCTTTGCGGGAGAGGAGACCCAGTACTTC.

The chain uses TRBV4-3 and TRBJ1-6; no clear D. CDR3 length equals 14 residues. V lost 3 bases and J 7 bases, leaving 10 bases between the germline ends. CDR1 and CDR2 (germline): LGHNA, YSLEER. In nucleotides, the CDR3 is TGCGCCAGCAGCCACGCGATTACCAATTCACCCCTCCACTTT. It translates to CASSHAITNSPLHF.

This clone was seen a few times. The chain employs TRBV29-1 and TRBJ2-2; no reliable D call. V was clipped by 4 bases and J by 4 bases, with 4 bases between them. The CDR3 is made up of 11 amino acids. The V gene's germline CDR1 is SQVTM and CDR2 ANQGSEA. CDR3 sequence (DNA): TGCAGCGTTGGGGTCACCGGGGAGCTGTTTTTT. Residues: CSVGVTGELFF.